This entry lists 26 T cell receptor beta chains sequenced from one sample in a study of blood T cell repertoires in COVID-19. Profiled with immunoSEQ multiplex PCR; TCRdb holds only in-frame clones, not every one. The data show roughly 97,000 clones, 75% to 85% seen once. Sequences were obtained from peripheral blood. The receptor source for this set is a man aged 55 to 70 with acute or convalescent COVID-19.

The V gene is TRBV2, the J gene TRBJ1-1; 10 nucleotides line up with TRBD1. V was clipped by 6 bases and J by 8 bases; unmatched bases: 9. The CDR3 runs to 14 residues. Germline V gene data show CDR1 as SNHLY and CDR2 as FYNNEI. DNA of the CDR3: TGTGCCAGCAGAGGGACAGGGGATGGTCGCGAAGCTTTCTTT. It specifies CASRGTGDGREAFF.

J is TRBJ2-3 and V is TRBV18; D possibly corresponds to TRBD1 (6 bases). The CDR3 spans 13 residues. The germline CDR1 and CDR2 sequences are KGHSH and LQKENI. V lost 1 base and J 8 bases, leaving 10 bases between the germline ends. The CDR3 coding sequence is TGTGCCAGCTCACCACAGGGGGATCGTACGCAGTATTTT. Amino acid sequence: CASSPQGDRTQYF. The whole variable domain, filled in from reference TRBV18 and TRBJ2-3, reads NAGVMQNPRHLVRRRGQEARLRCSPMKGHSHVYWYRQLPEEGLKFMVYLQKENIIDESGMPKERFSAEFPKEGPSILRIQQVVRGDSAAYFCASSPQGDRTQYFGPGTRLTVL.

The rearrangement links TRBV24-1 to TRBJ2-7; 7 bases agree with TRBD2. J lost 0 bases, V lost 3 bases, and 7 bases had no gene match. This CDR3 contains 16 residues. Germline CDR1 is KGHDR and CDR2 is SFDVKD. CDR3 in amino acids: CATSDTGEGTSYEQYF. DNA of the CDR3: TGTGCCACCAGTGATACCGGGGAGGGGACCTCCTACGAGCAGTACTTC.

The CDR3 DNA follows: TGTGCCAGCAGTGGGCGAGGGAGAGGTGAAGCTTTCTTT. Amino acid sequence: CASSGRGRGEAFF. This chain links TRBV28 with TRBJ1-1; D is undetermined. Germline loops: CDR1 MDHEN, CDR2 SYDVKM. The V end lost 5 bases, the J end lost 7 bases, and 14 bases lay between the germline ends. CDR3 length: 13 amino acids.

The gene calls are TRBV5-4 and TRBJ1-1; TRBD1 might be the D (5 bases). The V gene lost 5 bases and the J gene lost 1 base, with 15 bases spanning the gap. This CDR3 is built from 15 residues. Germline V gives CDR1 SGHNT, CDR2 YYREEE (reference sequence). DNA of the CDR3: TGTGCCAGCAGTATGCGGGGCGCCGCGAACACTGAAGCTTTCTTT. Translated, it gives CASSMRGAANTEAFF.

V gene TRBV30 combines with J gene TRBJ1-6; D is unclear. Trimming shortened V by 7 bases and J by 4 bases, and 17 bases separated the two germline ends. The CDR3 is 15 residues long. Germline values: CDR1 GTSNPN, CDR2 SVGIG (reference sequence). The CDR3 coding sequence is TGTGCCTCTACAAAATTGACAAGTTATAATTCACCCCTCCACTTT. Amino acid sequence: CASTKLTSYNSPLHF.

The chain joins TRBV9 to TRBJ2-5; 12 bases match TRBD1. CDR1 is SGDLS and CDR2 is YYNGEE in the germline V gene. The V segment lost 7 bases and the J segment 4 bases; nucleotides outside the gene matches: 8. The CDR3 covers 15 residues. The CDR3 DNA reads as TGTGCCAGCGGCCGGGACAGGGGGCGCCGAGAGACCCAGTACTTC. Its protein is CASGRDRGRRETQYF.

The rearrangement links TRBV18 to TRBJ1-2; no clear D. The germline CDR1 and CDR2 sequences are KGHSH and LQKENI. Trimming took off 0 bases at V and 6 bases at J, with 11 bases between the two ends. The CDR3 consists of 14 residues. The DNA for the CDR3 is TGTGCCAGCTCACCACCGGCCGGGAGGGATGGCTACACCTTC. Its translation is CASSPPAGRDGYTF. Full variable domain (rest looked up from reference TRBV18 and TRBJ1-2): NAGVMQNPRHLVRRRGQEARLRCSPMKGHSHVYWYRQLPEEGLKFMVYLQKENIIDESGMPKERFSAEFPKEGPSILRIQQVVRGDSAAYFCASSPPAGRDGYTFGSGTRLTVV.

CDR3 loop: CASSLWTGVNEKLFF. In nucleotides, the CDR3 is TGTGCCAGCAGCTTATGGACAGGAGTTAATGAAAAACTGTTTTTT. This rearrangement joins TRBV7-2 to TRBJ1-4, with TRBD1 identical over 7 bases. Germline CDR1 is SGHTA and CDR2 is FQGNSA. The CDR3 spans 15 residues. With V trimmed by 2 bases and J by 4 bases, 4 bases remained unmatched.

The chain employs TRBV5-1 and TRBJ2-7; TRBD2 aligns across 7 bases. The CDR3 contains 16 residues. Looked up from germline, CDR1 is SGHRS and CDR2 is YFSETQ. V shed 0 bases and J 0 bases; nucleotides not matched to a gene: 6. DNA of the CDR3: TGCGCCAGCAGCTTGGACGCGGGACTACTCTCCTACGAGCAGTACTTC. Translated, it gives CASSLDAGLLSYEQYF.

The J gene is TRBJ2-1, the V gene TRBV11-3; possibly TRBD2 for D (6 bases). This CDR3 is built from 15 residues. The V gene lost 2 bases and the J gene lost 6 bases, with 14 bases spanning the gap. Germline V gene sequence: CDR1 SGHNT, CDR2 YENEEA. Here the CDR3 DNA reads TGTGCCAGCAGCTTAAGGACTACGCTAGTCAATGAGCAGTTCTTC. Residues: CASSLRTTLVNEQFF.

The chain links TRBV19 to TRBJ1-5; 9 bases map to TRBD1. The ends lost 8 bases at V and 9 bases at J; junction bases unmatched: 11. The CDR3 has 14 amino acids. Germline lookup yields CDR1 LNHDA and CDR2 SQIVND (reference sequence). CDR3: CASLDRGRDGPQHF. The CDR3 nucleotides are TGTGCCAGTTTGGACAGGGGACGGGATGGGCCCCAGCATTTT.

The chain links TRBV27 to TRBJ1-2; the D is unclear. The CDR3 runs to 13 residues. Trimming removed 6 bases at V and 4 bases at J, with 12 bases between. Germline-derived CDR1 and CDR2 are MNHEY and SMNVEV (reference sequence). CDR3 nucleotide sequence: TGTGCCAGCAGCGATCGGAACAGCTATGGCTACACCTTC. It yields the protein CASSDRNSYGYTF.

The chain joins TRBV9 to TRBJ2-1, with D hard to call. The CDR3 spans 15 residues. The V end lost 0 bases, the J end lost 0 bases, and 7 bases lay between the germline ends. Germline values: CDR1 SGDLS, CDR2 YYNGEE. CDR3 in DNA: TGTGCCAGCAGCGTAGGTTTGAGCTCCTACAATGAGCAGTTCTTC. It codes for CASSVGLSSYNEQFF.

The chain is built from TRBV27 and TRBJ2-1; D might be TRBD2 (6 bases). The CDR3 spans 16 residues. Germline-derived CDR1 and CDR2 are MNHEY and SMNVEV (reference sequence). With 4 bases removed from V and 0 bases from J, the gap between germline ends came to 13 bases. CDR3 in amino acids: CASSSGLSSSYNEQFF. CDR3 nucleotides: TGTGCCAGCAGTTCGGGACTCTCTAGCTCCTACAATGAGCAGTTCTTC.

This chain uses TRBV20-1 with TRBJ2-1; 7 bases fit TRBD2. The V gene's germline CDR1 is DFQATT and CDR2 SNEGSKA (reference sequence). J was trimmed by 3 bases and V by 3 bases; bases with no gene match: 8. The CDR3 contains 15 residues. The CDR3 DNA follows: TGCAGTGCTAGTGGCCCGGGACTATACTACAATGAGCAGTTCTTC. Residues: CSASGPGLYYNEQFF.

The gene calls are TRBV18 and TRBJ2-2; tentatively, D is TRBD1 (6 bases). Germline V gene lookup returns CDR1 KGHSH and CDR2 LQKENI. The V end lost 0 bases, the J end lost 9 bases, and 11 bases lay between the germline ends. The CDR3 is 14 residues long. The CDR3 loop reads CASSPPGALRELFF. DNA for the CDR3: TGTGCCAGCTCACCACCGGGGGCTTTAAGGGAGCTGTTTTTT.

The V and J genes are TRBV19 and TRBJ2-1; 7 bases fit TRBD1. This CDR3 is built from 16 residues. Trimming at V came to 0 bases and at J to 0 bases, leaving 2 bases not matched to a gene. The germline gives CDR1 LNHDA, CDR2 SQIVND (reference sequence). CDR3 sequence: CASSIDAGGSYNEQFF. The CDR3 DNA reads TGTGCCAGTAGTATAGATGCAGGGGGCTCCTACAATGAGCAGTTCTTC.

The rearrangement uses TRBV11-2 and TRBJ1-1, with D possibly being TRBD1 (5 bases). Trimming cost V 6 bases and J 5 bases, with 13 bases left between them. CDR1 is SGHAT and CDR2 is FQNNGV in the germline V gene. The CDR3 contains 13 residues. CDR3 sequence reads: CASSAGSWTEAFF. For the CDR3, the DNA is TGTGCCAGCAGTGCAGGGTCTTGGACTGAAGCTTTCTTT.

The chain uses TRBV3-1 (or the pseudogene TRBV3-2) and TRBJ1-1; TRBD1 agrees at 7 bases. V trimming: 5 bases; J trimming: 5 bases; junction bases outside the gene matches: 8. In germline, CDR1 is LGHDT, CDR2 YNNKEL (reference sequence). This CDR3 contains 14 residues. The CDR3 protein is CASSISTGPTEAFF. The CDR3 region has the DNA TGTGCCAGCAGCATCTCGACAGGGCCAACTGAAGCTTTCTTT.

The chain has TRBV28 and TRBJ1-3; D may be TRBD1 (5 bases). CDR3 length equals 15 residues. Per germline, CDR1 MDHEN and CDR2 SYDVKM. Trimming removed 3 bases at V and 5 bases at J, with 14 bases between. CDR3: CASSLMSPGRNTIYF. DNA of the CDR3: TGTGCCAGCAGTTTGATGTCCCCAGGGAGAAACACCATATATTTT. Complete variable domain (other parts from reference TRBV28 and TRBJ1-3): DVKVTQSSRYLVKRTGEKVFLECVQDMDHENMFWYRQDPGLGLRLIYFSYDVKMKEKGDIPEGYSVSREKKERFSLILESASTNQTSMYLCASSLMSPGRNTIYFGEGSWLTVV.

The chain employs TRBV2 and TRBJ1-4, with D hard to call. Trimming stripped 3 bases from V and 8 bases from J, with 13 bases between. The CDR3 consists of 14 residues. Germline-derived CDR1 and CDR2 are SNHLY and FYNNEI. The CDR3 protein is CASSEWAGSEKLFF. In DNA form, the CDR3 reads TGTGCCAGCAGTGAGTGGGCAGGAAGCGAAAAACTGTTTTTT.

The chain is built from TRBV6-5 and TRBJ2-3; possibly TRBD1 for D (6 bases). The CDR3 is 12 residues long. Trimming stripped 6 bases from V and 8 bases from J, with 12 bases between. Germline-derived CDR1 and CDR2 are MNHEY and SVGAGI. The CDR3 sequence: CASSPDRVTQYF. As DNA, the CDR3 is TGTGCCAGCAGCCCGGACAGAGTTACGCAGTATTTT.

The rearrangement links TRBV24-1 to TRBJ2-3; D may be TRBD2 (5 bases). The CDR3 spans 16 residues. The V gene's germline CDR1 is KGHDR and CDR2 SFDVKD. Between the trimmed V and J ends, which lost 3 bases and 1 base, there was a span of 13 bases. The CDR3 loop is CATSDPGGLGTDTQYF. The CDR3 nucleotides are TGTGCCACCAGTGATCCGGGCGGGTTAGGCACAGATACGCAGTATTTT.

The gene calls are TRBV4-3 and TRBJ2-3, with 7 nucleotides matching TRBD2. J was trimmed by 0 bases and V by 4 bases; bases with no gene match: 7. The CDR3 is made up of 16 amino acids. Germline-derived CDR1 and CDR2 are LGHNA and YSLEER. CDR3 in DNA: TGCGCCAGCAGCCCAGGGTCTAGCGGTAGCACAGATACGCAGTATTTT. It specifies CASSPGSSGSTDTQYF.

This clone was detected a few times. The chain combines TRBV28 with TRBJ2-1, with D possibly matching TRBD2 (6 bases). This CDR3 has 16 amino acids. Trimming took off 1 base at V and 5 bases at J, with 15 bases between the two ends. The germline gives CDR1 MDHEN, CDR2 SYDVKM. The CDR3 loop reads CASSLSGGTADNEQFF. The CDR3 region has the DNA TGTGCCAGCAGTTTATCTGGAGGGACGGCCGACAATGAGCAGTTCTTC.